This T cell receptor beta chain was identified in a study of T cell responses to AZD1222 COVID-19 vaccine. The study's findings and limits: Only 5 to 7 AZD1222 recipients were seropositive at baseline.

Here immunoSEQ multiplex PCR was the method, and the copy in TCRdb shows in-frame clones only, minus some. This table has 95,000 to 150,000 clones, roughly nine tenths appearing once. As for this clone: Its antigen is currently unknown.

The input for sequencing was peripheral blood, taken on day 0 of AZD1222 vaccination. The TCR comes from an adult in good health.

CDR3 loop: CASRRQANSGNTIYF. Written as DNA, the CDR3 is TGCGCCAGCAGAAGGCAGGCGAACTCTGGAAACACCATATATTTT. The chain joins TRBV4-1 to TRBJ1-3; D gene unclear. The CDR3 is made up of 15 amino acids. V lost 6 bases, J lost 0 bases, and 12 bases lay in between. CDR1 and CDR2 (germline): MGHRA, YSYEKL.